This passage covers 27 T cell receptor beta chains from one sample sequenced in a study of vaccination effects on CD4 cells after COVID-19. Antigen-specific CD4+ T cell clonotypes were called by their expansion after viral peptide-pool culture in ViraFEST. Isolating CD4+ T cells followed less than 12 days of culture. Every participant took two doses of the BNT162b2 or mRNA-1273 vaccine. No antigen is known for these receptors. Generated by immunoSEQ multiplex PCR, the TCRdb table keeps only in-frame clones and is missing some. The sample includes approximately 70,000 clones, approximately 80% seen only once; the top ten take 0.95% to 1.5%. The sample in question was CD4+ T cells from PBMCs cultured with HCoV-229E spike peptides, obtained after COVID-19 vaccination. The origin of the receptors is a human donor who received a COVID-19 vaccine.

The rearrangement joins TRBV6-5 to TRBJ1-5; 10 bases agree with TRBD1. The CDR3 has 15 amino acids. J lost 4 bases, V lost 2 bases, and 2 bases had no gene match. CDR1 and CDR2 from the germline V gene are MNHEY and SVGAGI. This chain's CDR3 is CASSYQGQGNQPQHF. The CDR3 nucleotides are TGTGCCAGCAGTTACCAGGGACAGGGGAATCAGCCCCAGCATTTT.

Here the CDR3 reads CASSQDGVGQETQYF. CDR3 DNA sequence: TGTGCCAGCAGCCAAGACGGGGTGGGGCAAGAGACCCAGTACTTC. The chain carries TRBV3-1 (or the pseudogene TRBV3-2) and TRBJ2-5; the D gene is possibly TRBD2 (5 bases). The CDR3 is made up of 15 amino acids. Trimming removed 0 bases from V and 2 bases from J, with 10 bases in between. The V gene's germline CDR1 is LGHDT and CDR2 YNNKEL (reference sequence).

The V gene is TRBV10-1, the J gene TRBJ2-2, with D possibly being TRBD1 (6 bases). V shed 4 bases and J shed 3 bases, with 9 bases lying between them. The CDR3 is 14 residues long. Germline V gene lookup returns CDR1 WNHNN and CDR2 SYGVQD (reference sequence). DNA of the CDR3: TGCGCCAGCAGTGGATACAGGGACACCGGGGAGCTGTTTTTT. It translates to CASSGYRDTGELFF.

V gene TRBV5-1 combines with J gene TRBJ2-3; maybe TRBD2 (6 bases). V shed 7 bases and J shed 5 bases, with 17 bases lying between them. CDR3 length: 14 amino acids. Germline CDR1 SGHRS, CDR2 YFSETQ. In nucleotides, the CDR3 is TGCGCCAGCGAGATTGGGGGAGGAATAGATACGCAGTATTTT. Its protein is CASEIGGGIDTQYF. Full variable domain (remainder filled in from reference TRBV5-1 and TRBJ2-3): KAGVTQTPRYLIKTRGQQVTLSCSPISGHRSVSWYQQTPGQGLQFLFEYFSETQRNKGNFPGRFSGRQFSNSRSEMNVSTLELGDSALYLCASEIGGGIDTQYFGPGTRLTVL.

V usage is TRBV6-1 and J usage is TRBJ2-1; D is possibly TRBD2 (5 bases). Germline V gene sequence: CDR1 MNHNS, CDR2 SASEGT. Trimming cost V 2 bases and J 0 bases, with 8 bases left between them. There are 15 residues in the CDR3. The CDR3 sequence: CASSEMGSSYNEQFF. The CDR3 DNA sequence: TGTGCCAGCAGTGAAATGGGGAGCTCCTACAATGAGCAGTTCTTC.

The rearrangement links TRBV6-1 to TRBJ2-7, with D perhaps TRBD1 or TRBD2 (6 bases each). The V end lost 0 bases, the J end lost 4 bases, and 16 bases lay between the germline ends. In germline, CDR1 is MNHNS, CDR2 SASEGT. CDR3 size: 16 residues. CDR3 loop: CASSEAGERGDYEQYV. CDR3 DNA sequence: TGTGCCAGCAGTGAAGCGGGGGAGAGGGGGGATTACGAGCAGTACGTC.

This clone was found once. V usage is TRBV24-1 and J usage is TRBJ2-2, with unresolved D. Germline loops: CDR1 KGHDR, CDR2 SFDVKD. The CDR3 is 12 amino acids. V was clipped by 4 bases and J by 5 bases, with 4 bases between them. The CDR3 bases are TGTGCCACCAGTGAGCTGACCGGGGAGCTGTTTTTT. This gives the protein CATSELTGELFF.

CDR3 DNA: TGTGCCAGCAGTTTATTCGGAGGGAATTCACCCCTCCACTTT. Its protein is CASSLFGGNSPLHF. V usage is TRBV28 and J usage is TRBJ1-6; D is uncertain. V shed 1 base and J shed 7 bases, with 8 bases lying between them. The CDR3 extends over 14 amino acids. From germline, CDR1 is MDHEN and CDR2 SYDVKM.

This chain links TRBV6-5 with TRBJ1-2; no definite D call. Germline CDR1 is MNHEY and CDR2 is SVGAGI. V lost 7 bases to trimming and J lost 8 bases, with 20 bases between them. The CDR3 covers 14 residues. This chain's CDR3 is CASKPQLGPGGYTF. CDR3 coding DNA: TGTGCCAGCAAACCCCAGTTGGGCCCGGGAGGCTACACCTTC.

This clone was seen more than once but under ten times. The chain carries TRBV7-9 and TRBJ1-1; D is undetermined. V lost 5 bases to trimming and J lost 5 bases, with 9 bases between them. CDR1 is SEHNR and CDR2 is FQNEAQ in the germline V gene (reference sequence). The CDR3 totals 12 residues. The CDR3 sequence is CASSPVRTEAFF. The CDR3 nucleotides read TGTGCCAGCAGCCCTGTCAGGACTGAAGCTTTCTTT.

The chain combines TRBV29-1 with TRBJ2-3; TRBD1 agrees at 7 bases. Trimming cost V 6 bases and J 0 bases; bases outside gene matches: 9. Germline CDR1 SQVTM, CDR2 ANQGSEA. The CDR3 runs 15 residues. CDR3: CSVEVGTVSTDTQYF. CDR3 DNA: TGCAGCGTCGAGGTCGGGACAGTAAGCACAGATACGCAGTATTTT.

The chain links TRBV5-4 to TRBJ2-2; the match to TRBD1 covers 7 bases. The germline V gene encodes CDR1 SGHNT and CDR2 YYREEE (reference sequence). V was clipped by 4 bases and J by 1 base; unmatched bases: 4. There are 15 residues in the CDR3. The CDR3 is CASSAGQENTGELFF. CDR3 sequence (DNA): TGTGCCAGCAGCGCCGGACAGGAGAACACCGGGGAGCTGTTTTTT.

This clone is medium-sized by share. The germline gene is not matched at one end of the junction; a read error may be the cause. The rearrangement uses TRBV18 and TRBJ1-1, with D maybe TRBD1 (5 bases). This CDR3 region has 12 residues. Germline CDR1 reads KGHSH; CDR2 reads LQKENI. In nucleotides, the CDR3 is TGTGCCAGCTCACCCTATCTTGACAGCCCTCAGTTT. It encodes CASSPYLDSPQF.

The chain's CDR3 is CASSNRGVNQPQHF. The CDR3 bases are TGTGCCAGCAGTAACAGGGGAGTCAATCAGCCCCAGCATTTT. The chain uses TRBV6-6 and TRBJ1-5, with 7 bases matching TRBD1. V dropped 5 bases and J dropped 3; count of bases not matched to a gene: 4. Germline CDR1 is MNHNY and CDR2 is SVGAGI (reference sequence). This CDR3 has 14 amino acids.

This chain joins TRBV15 and TRBJ1-5; D ambiguous. The CDR3 loop spans 14 amino acids. Per the germline V gene, CDR1 is LNHNV and CDR2 is YYDKDF (reference sequence). Trimming removed 1 base from V and 6 bases from J, with 10 bases in between. The CDR3 reads CATSRVAEGQPQHF. CDR3 sequence (DNA): TGTGCCACCAGCAGAGTCGCCGAAGGTCAGCCCCAGCATTTT.

J is TRBJ1-2 and V is TRBV5-1, with D unresolved. Trimming cost V 0 bases and J 0 bases, with 3 bases left between them. There are 13 residues in the CDR3. Germline CDR1 and CDR2: SGHRS and YFSETQ. The CDR3 here is CASSLGANYGYTF. In nucleotides, the CDR3 is TGCGCCAGCAGCTTGGGAGCTAACTATGGCTACACCTTC. The complete variable domain, with remaining parts taken from reference TRBV5-1 and TRBJ1-2, reads KAGVTQTPRYLIKTRGQQVTLSCSPISGHRSVSWYQQTPGQGLQFLFEYFSETQRNKGNFPGRFSGRQFSNSRSEMNVSTLELGDSALYLCASSLGANYGYTFGSGTRLTVV.

This chain joins TRBV3-1 (or the pseudogene TRBV3-2) and TRBJ2-2; D gene uncertain. This CDR3 has 16 residues. V was clipped by 1 base and J by 5 bases, with 14 bases between them. CDR1 and CDR2 (germline): LGHDT, YNNKEL (reference sequence). CDR3 sequence reads: CASSQGDGLRTGELFF. The CDR3 nucleotides are TGTGCCAGCAGCCAAGGCGACGGGTTGCGAACCGGGGAGCTGTTTTTT.

Worth noting for this clone: Other DNA sequences from this sample encode an identical CDR3 as well. V and J are TRBV2 and TRBJ1-5; D remains ambiguous. Trimming took off 6 bases at V and 0 bases at J, with 9 bases between the two ends. The CDR3 length is 14 residues. Germline CDR1 reads SNHLY; CDR2 reads FYNNEI. The CDR3 is CASSRLNSNQPQHF. CDR3 sequence (DNA): TGTGCCAGCAGCAGACTGAATAGCAATCAGCCCCAGCATTTT.

V gene TRBV2 combines with J gene TRBJ1-6, with D perhaps TRBD1 (6 bases). V lost 4 bases and J lost 6, with 13 bases in between. The CDR3 loop spans 15 amino acids. Germline V gene lookup returns CDR1 SNHLY and CDR2 FYNNEI. The CDR3 region is CASSATGSTNSPLHF. The CDR3 nucleotides are TGTGCCAGCAGTGCGACAGGAAGCACTAATTCACCCCTCCACTTT.

About this clone: Additional DNA sequences in this sample encode the identical CDR3. The chain links TRBV7-2 to TRBJ2-3; TRBD1 is a possible D gene (6 bases). V lost 3 bases and J 0 bases, leaving 7 bases between the germline ends. Germline-derived CDR1 and CDR2 are SGHTA and FQGNSA. The CDR3 loop spans 14 amino acids. The CDR3 sequence: CASSLDSSTDTQYF. CDR3 nucleotide sequence: TGTGCCAGCAGCTTGGACAGCAGCACAGATACGCAGTATTTT.

The rearrangement uses TRBV9 and TRBJ2-1; D is perhaps TRBD1 (5 bases). The CDR3 extends over 14 amino acids. Looked up from germline, CDR1 is SGDLS and CDR2 is YYNGEE. Trimming pared 0 bases from V and 9 bases from J, leaving 13 bases between. CDR3 residues: CASSVVPGQGEQFF. The CDR3 region has the DNA TGTGCCAGCAGCGTAGTGCCGGGTCAGGGTGAGCAGTTCTTC.

This clone was seen just once. The J gene is TRBJ1-2, the V gene TRBV7-8; weak D call: TRBD1 (5 bases). There are 16 residues in the CDR3. Germline CDR1 SGHVS, CDR2 FQNEAQ. Trimming took off 5 bases at V and 6 bases at J, with 22 bases between the two ends. The CDR3 spells CASSHSLVRRDDGYTF. Written as DNA, the CDR3 is TGTGCCAGCAGCCACTCGTTAGTCCGACGGGACGATGGCTACACCTTC.

V usage is TRBV6-6 and J usage is TRBJ2-4, with D maybe TRBD2 (5 bases). Germline CDR1 and CDR2: MNHNY and SVGAGI (reference sequence). The length of the CDR3 is 11 residues. V lost 5 bases to trimming and J lost 8 bases, with 7 bases between them. The CDR3 coding sequence is TGTGCCAGCAGTCCCGGGGACATTCAGTACTTC. Its translation is CASSPGDIQYF.

This rearrangement joins TRBV4-1 to TRBJ1-1; D is perhaps TRBD1 (5 bases). Trimming shortened V by 1 base and J by 5 bases, and 14 bases separated the two germline ends. This CDR3 spans 15 amino acids. In germline, CDR1 is MGHRA, CDR2 YSYEKL. DNA of the CDR3: TGCGCCAGCAGCCAAGCAGGGCTCGGGAGGACTGAAGCTTTCTTT. It translates to CASSQAGLGRTEAFF.

The table lists this clone with a few counts. The chain couples TRBV5-1 to TRBJ1-2; 11 positions match TRBD1. This CDR3 has 16 residues. V lost 4 bases to trimming and J lost 4 bases; unmatched junction nucleotides: 9. CDR1 and CDR2 from the germline V gene are SGHRS and YFSETQ. The chain's CDR3 is CASSDPDRGRGYGYTF. The CDR3 coding sequence is TGCGCCAGCAGCGACCCGGACAGGGGGCGCGGCTATGGCTACACCTTC.

This clone was counted between two and nine times. V gene TRBV29-1 combines with J gene TRBJ1-1, with D possibly matching TRBD1 (5 bases). The CDR3 loop spans 13 amino acids. The V gene lost 2 bases and the J gene lost 1 base, with 8 bases spanning the gap. The germline gives CDR1 SQVTM, CDR2 ANQGSEA. CDR3: CSVEIGQNTEAFF. The CDR3 nucleotides are TGCAGCGTTGAAATAGGACAGAACACTGAAGCTTTCTTT.

The chain links TRBV5-1 to TRBJ1-1; possibly TRBD1 for D (5 bases). V was pared by 6 bases and J by 5 bases, with 14 bases between. The CDR3 extends over 13 amino acids. Germline V gene sequence: CDR1 SGHRS, CDR2 YFSETQ. The CDR3 loop reads CASMSGWRTEAFF. DNA for the CDR3: TGCGCCAGCATGTCAGGGTGGAGGACTGAAGCTTTCTTT.